This TCR beta chain came from a study of post-analysis software for immune sequencing data. Overall study context: The courses of disease that were included comprised relapsing-remitting, secondary progressive and progressive-relapsing multiple sclerosis.

This CDR3 has 14 residues. The V segment lost 1 base and the J segment 9 bases; nucleotides outside the gene matches: 9. CDR1 is DFQATT and CDR2 is SNEGSKA in the germline V gene (reference sequence). cDNA libraries for TCR beta contained unique molecular identifiers. Input amounts of 1 to 10 million T cells were used. These gave 500,000 or so cDNA molecules, so each molecule approximated one T cell. Using its own MiXCR run on the PCR reads, TCRdb lists one record per CDR3 protein. The sample lists 740,000 or so distinct CDR3 sequences, roughly 50% occurring once. Whole-study findings and limits: The authors found that F measure strongly co-clustered same-batch samples. Patients showed TRBV5-6, TRBV5-1 and TRBV20-1 among five TRBV segments more frequent than in controls. There was significantly lower normalized Chao1 diversity in multiple sclerosis patients than in controls.

Remarks on this clonotype: What it recognizes is unknown.

Sequences were obtained from blood. The receptor was isolated from a girl under 18 with multiple sclerosis. This sequence joins TRBV20-1 and TRBJ2-1, with 7 bases matching TRBD1. DNA of the CDR3: TGCAGTGCTAGAGTTACAGGGGCGGGTGCTGAGCAGTTCTTC. This codes for CSARVTGAGAEQFF.